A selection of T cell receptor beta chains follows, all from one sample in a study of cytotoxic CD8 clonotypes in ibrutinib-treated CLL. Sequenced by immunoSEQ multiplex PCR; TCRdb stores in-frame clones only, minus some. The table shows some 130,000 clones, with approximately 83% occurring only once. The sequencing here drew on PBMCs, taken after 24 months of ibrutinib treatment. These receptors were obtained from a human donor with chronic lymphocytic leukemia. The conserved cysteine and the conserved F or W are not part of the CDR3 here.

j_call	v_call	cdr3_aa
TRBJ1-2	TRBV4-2	ASSPGDRGGGYGYT
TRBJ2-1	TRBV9	ASSVVAGAYNEQF
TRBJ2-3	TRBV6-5	ASSRTSGTADTQY
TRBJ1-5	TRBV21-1	ASSKERTGGPNSNQPQH
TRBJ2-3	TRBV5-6	ASSSITSGGREDTQY
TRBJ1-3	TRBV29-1	SVGTGQGPGNTIY
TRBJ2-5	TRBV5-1	ASSLAPTGRGGETQY
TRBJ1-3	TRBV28	ASTVGALGNTIY
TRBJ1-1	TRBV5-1	ASSLDSGLTTEAF
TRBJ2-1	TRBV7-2	ASSLGSQVGNEQF
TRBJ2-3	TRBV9	ASSSPGGGILYRADTQY
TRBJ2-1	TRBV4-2	ASSAGSRSYNEQF
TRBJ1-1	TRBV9	ASSVGGALNTEAF
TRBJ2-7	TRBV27	ASGWTGLSNEQY
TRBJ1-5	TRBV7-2	ASSLDNQPQH
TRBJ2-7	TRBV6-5	ASSYSSFPHEQY
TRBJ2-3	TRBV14	ASSQWRAVAGTDTQY
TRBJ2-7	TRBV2	ASNSDSYEQY
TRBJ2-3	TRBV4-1	ASSQEAPGLASPDTQY
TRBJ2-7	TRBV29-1	SVDQQGSYEQY
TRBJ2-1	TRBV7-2	ASSSFGTHNEQF
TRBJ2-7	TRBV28	ASSFLLRQGDEQY
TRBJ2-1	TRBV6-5	ASSYIGGGANEQF
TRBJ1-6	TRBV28	ASSPTGGRPLH
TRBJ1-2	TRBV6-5	ASSYSIFGVYGYT
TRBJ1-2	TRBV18	ASSPDRASYT
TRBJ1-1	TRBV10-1	ASSAAQVRLVDTEAF
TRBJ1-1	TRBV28	ASSFQSSPLNIVAF
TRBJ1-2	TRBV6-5	ASMGGLGYT
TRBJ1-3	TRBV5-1	ASRQATGGNTIY
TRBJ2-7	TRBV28	ASSTSGTSGRGYEQY
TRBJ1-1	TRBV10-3	AIQGEINTEAF
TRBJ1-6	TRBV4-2	ASSQGQGMNSPLH
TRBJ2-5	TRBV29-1	SVGLAGDRGAETQY
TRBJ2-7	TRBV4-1	ASSQERSGASGREQY
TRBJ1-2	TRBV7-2	ASSPKHGSHYGYT
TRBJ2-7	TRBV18	ASSGGGTRLREQY
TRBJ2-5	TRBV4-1	ASSDEGWAARKETQY
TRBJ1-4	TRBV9	ASSIPGSGEKLF
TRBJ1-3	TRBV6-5	ASSYWGNSGNTIY
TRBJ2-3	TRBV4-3	ASSPNTDTQY
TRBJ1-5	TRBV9	ASSVDGTNNQPQH
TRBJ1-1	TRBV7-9	ASSFARDTEAF
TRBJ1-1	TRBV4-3	ASSQVIPGGFKTEAF
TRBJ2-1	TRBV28	ASTPGGNEQF
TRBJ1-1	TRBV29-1	SVPKEQGF
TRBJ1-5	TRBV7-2	ASSQSTGYQPQH
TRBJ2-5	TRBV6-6	ASSKGETQY
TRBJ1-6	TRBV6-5	ASRVQGSNSPLH
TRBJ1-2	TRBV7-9	ATGGGYT
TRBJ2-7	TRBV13	ASSPRGGYEQY
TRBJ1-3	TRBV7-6	ASSLIPGVSGNTIY
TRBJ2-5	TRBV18	ASSPADKETQY
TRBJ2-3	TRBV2	ASSGLAGDTQY
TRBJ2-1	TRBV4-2	ASSQDRTAGGPGEQF
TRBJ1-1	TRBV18	ASRVLENTEAF